The 7 T cell receptor beta chains presented below share a single source sample, sequenced in a study of tumor-infiltrating lymphocytes in primary liver carcinoma. The researchers produced TCR beta cDNA from roughly 550 ng total RNA with a constant-region primer. Three rounds of nested multiplex PCR with slightly modified ARM-PCR produced TCR beta libraries. With TRBV1-TRBV30 forward primers and a C-beta reverse primer, the first two PCR rounds were run for 10 to 11 cycles each. From the multiplex PCR reads, TCRdb called clonotypes with MiXCR, one entry per CDR3 protein. The data show 70,000 to 95,000 distinct CDR3 sequences, over 60% seen once. Without any cell sorting, roughly 20-32 mg of bulk tissue yielded co-extracted RNA and DNA. The sample consisted of liver tumor tissue from sampling region 4. Subset indicated: tumor region T4, right-lateral pole. These receptors all stem from a man in his forties or fifties with primary liver carcinoma and hepatitis B virus infection.

On this clonotype: Since a much larger clone is just one base distant, this may be a read error. This chain connects TRBV5-4 to TRBJ2-3; TRBD2 aligns across 7 bases. This CDR3 has 16 amino acids. Germline assignment: CDR1 SGHNT and CDR2 YYREEE (reference sequence). With V trimmed by 4 bases and J by 4 bases, 12 bases remained unmatched. The CDR3 loop is CASSPELVGGPDTQYF. The CDR3 bases are TGTGCCAGCAGCCCGGAGCTAGTGGGAGGGCCAGATACGCAGTATTTT.

The rearrangement joins TRBV6-1 to TRBJ1-5; the D is unclear. The J call is doubtful: the DNA matches TRBJ2-3 better. The CDR3 consists of 14 residues. CDR1 is MNHNS and CDR2 is SASEGT in the germline V gene. In DNA, the CDR3 is TGTGCCAACAGACGGGCCTCCCGAGGTCAGCCCCAGTATTTT. It encodes CANRRASRGQPQYF.

On this clonotype: The germline gene is not matched at one end of the junction; a read error may be the cause. The chain carries TRBV11-1 and TRBJ2-3, with a tentative D call TRBD1 (5 bases). CDR3 length: 16 residues. Per germline, CDR1 SGHAT and CDR2 FQDESV (reference sequence). CDR3 coding DNA: TGTGCCAGCAGCCGAAGGGGTCGCCACCCCACAGATACGCAGAATTTT. This sequence encodes CASSRRGRHPTDTQNF.

In its sample, this clonotype was seen many times. The chain couples TRBV29-1 to TRBJ2-2, with D hard to call. Trimming took 6 bases from V and 3 from J, leaving 11 bases between them. Per germline, CDR1 SQVTM and CDR2 ANQGSEA. The CDR3 runs to 13 residues. The CDR3: CSVYDTYTGELFF. The CDR3 DNA follows: TGCAGCGTCTACGACACCTACACCGGGGAGCTGTTTTTT.

This clonotype was recorded at least ten times. The chain combines TRBV28 with TRBJ1-1; D perhaps matches TRBD1 (6 bases). This CDR3 comprises 12 residues. CDR1 and CDR2 (germline): MDHEN, SYDVKM. V was cut by 8 bases and J by 3 bases, with 10 bases left in between. The CDR3 bases are TGTGCCAGCCTGGGGGGCTACACTGAAGCTTTCTTT. Translated, it gives CASLGGYTEAFF.

Points on this clonotype: The junction does not match germline at one end; this may be a read error. The chain uses TRBV14 and TRBJ2-5; 12 nucleotides match TRBD2. This CDR3 is 15 amino acids long. CDR1 SGHDN and CDR2 FVKESK come from the germline V gene. This CDR3 reads CASSQGTSGIEAQYF. The CDR3 DNA reads TGTGCCAGCAGCCAAGGGACTAGCGGGATCGAGGCCCAGTATTTC.

This clonotype was picked up one time. One end of the junction is discordant with germline, which a read error may explain. The rearrangement links TRBV29-1 to TRBJ2-5; D possibly corresponds to TRBD2 (7 bases). There are 12 residues in the CDR3. Germline lookup yields CDR1 SQVTM and CDR2 ANQGSEA. The CDR3 spells CSVDGGQETRYF. For the CDR3, the DNA is TGCAGCGTTGACGGGGGGCAAGAGACCCGGTACTTC.